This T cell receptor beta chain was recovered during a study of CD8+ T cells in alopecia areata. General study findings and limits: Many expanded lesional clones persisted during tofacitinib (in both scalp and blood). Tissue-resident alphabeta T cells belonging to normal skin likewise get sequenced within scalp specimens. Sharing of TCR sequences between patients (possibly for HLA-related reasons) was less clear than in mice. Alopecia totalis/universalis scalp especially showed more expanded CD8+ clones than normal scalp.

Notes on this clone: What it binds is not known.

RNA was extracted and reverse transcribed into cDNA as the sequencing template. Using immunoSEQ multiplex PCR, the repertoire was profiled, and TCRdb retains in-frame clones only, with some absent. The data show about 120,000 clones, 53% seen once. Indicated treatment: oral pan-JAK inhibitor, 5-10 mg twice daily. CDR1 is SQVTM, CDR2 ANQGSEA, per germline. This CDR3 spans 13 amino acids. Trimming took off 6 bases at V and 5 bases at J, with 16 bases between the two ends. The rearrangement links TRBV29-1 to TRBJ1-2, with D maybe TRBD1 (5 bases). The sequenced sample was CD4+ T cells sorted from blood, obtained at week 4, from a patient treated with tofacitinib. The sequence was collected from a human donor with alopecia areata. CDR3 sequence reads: CSVGPDSPYGYTF. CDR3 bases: TGCAGCGTGGGACCAGACAGCCCATATGGCTACACCTTC. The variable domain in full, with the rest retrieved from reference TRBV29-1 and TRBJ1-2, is SAVISQKPSRDICQRGTSLTIQCQVDSQVTMMFWYRQQPGQSLTLIATANQGSEATYESGFVIDKFPISRPNLTFSTLTVSNMSPEDSSIYLCSVGPDSPYGYTFGSGTRLTVV.